The 32 T cell receptor beta chains in this list originate from one sample, sequenced in a study of T-cell memory formation after mild COVID-19. TCRdb itself ran the 5' RACE reads through MiXCR, one entry per CDR3 protein. The table has about 600,000 distinct CDR3 sequences, about 22% seen once. Sequencing was carried out using PBMCs or a T cell subset sorted from them (not recorded which). The receptor set was obtained from an adult woman who had mild COVID-19 (a few samples of this study predate the infection). Cell type and time point are not known.

CDR3 bases: TGTGCCAGCGGGGGACACAATGAGCAGTTCTTC. It codes for CASGGHNEQFF. The genes are TRBV7-9 and TRBJ2-1; possibly TRBD1 or TRBD2 for D (5 bases each). The CDR3 loop spans 11 amino acids. Trimming cost V 8 bases and J 5 bases, with 7 bases left between them. Germline V lookup: CDR1 SEHNR, CDR2 FQNEAQ (reference sequence).

The V call is TRBV5-1, the J call TRBJ1-1; 8 bases are a match to TRBD1. The CDR3 sequence is 15 residues long. Germline-derived CDR1 and CDR2 are SGHRS and YFSETQ. After removal of 4 bases from V and 4 bases from J, the junction contained 9 bases not matched to a gene. The CDR3 coding sequence is TGCGCCAGCAGCCGCCAGGGGGCTTCGGGCACTGAAGCTTTCTTT. Protein: CASSRQGASGTEAFF.

This clonotype occurred a few times. This rearrangement joins TRBV9 to TRBJ2-7, with 11 bases fitting TRBD2. V shed 2 bases and J 2 bases; nucleotides not matched to a gene: 0. CDR1 is SGDLS and CDR2 is YYNGEE in the germline V gene. CDR3 size: 14 residues. The CDR3 DNA follows: TGTGCCAGCAGCGTGACTAGCGGGGCCTACGAGCAGTACTTC. Amino acid sequence: CASSVTSGAYEQYF.

The V and J genes are TRBV6-5 and TRBJ1-1, with 8 bases fitting TRBD1. V lost 8 bases and J lost 5; bases outside the gene matches: 7. The CDR3 is 13 amino acids. Per germline, CDR1 MNHEY and CDR2 SVGAGI. The chain's CDR3 is CASGQGRRTEAFF. CDR3 bases: TGTGCCAGCGGACAGGGTCGGCGAACTGAAGCTTTCTTT.

The rearrangement links TRBV12-3 or TRBV12-4 to TRBJ1-1; D is unclear. The ends were cut back, 7 bases at V and 1 base at J, with 10 bases in the middle. CDR3 size: 13 residues. The CDR3 is CASKEQPNTEAFF. As DNA, the CDR3 is TGTGCCAGCAAGGAGCAACCGAACACTGAAGCTTTCTTT.

This clonotype showed up just a few times. The CDR3 protein is CSGIGVTDTGELFF. The DNA for the CDR3 is TGCAGTGGCATCGGGGTAACGGACACCGGGGAGCTGTTTTTT. This sequence joins TRBV20-1 and TRBJ2-2; D might be TRBD2 (5 bases). Trimming stripped 7 bases from V and 3 bases from J, with 15 bases between. Germline V lookup: CDR1 DFQATT, CDR2 SNEGSKA (reference sequence). The length of the CDR3 is 14 residues.

This chain links TRBV30 with TRBJ1-1; tentative D call: TRBD1 (5 bases). V gave up 3 bases and J gave up 5 bases, with 13 bases separating them. This CDR3 is 13 amino acids long. The V gene's germline CDR1 is GTSNPN and CDR2 SVGIG (reference sequence). The CDR3 loop is CAWRATGGTEAFF. In DNA form, the CDR3 reads TGTGCCTGGAGGGCGACGGGGGGGACTGAAGCTTTCTTT.

This chain uses TRBV15 with TRBJ2-7, with D uncertain. Germline V gene data show CDR1 as LNHNV and CDR2 as YYDKDF (reference sequence). The CDR3 sequence is 12 residues long. V lost 5 bases and J 4 bases, leaving 9 bases between the germline ends. The DNA of the CDR3 is TGTGCCACCAGCCTAGACGGGTACGAGCAGTACTTC. It codes for CATSLDGYEQYF.

This clonotype was detected once. The V call is TRBV4-2, the J call TRBJ2-2; 8 nucleotides align to TRBD1. The CDR3 spans 17 residues. The trim removed 2 bases at V and 4 bases at J, leaving 9 bases unmatched. CDR1 is LGHNA and CDR2 is YNFKEQ in the germline V gene. CDR3 coding DNA: TGTGCCAGCAGCCAATTAAAGGACAGGGTCGGCACCGGGGAGCTGTTTTTT. It codes for CASSQLKDRVGTGELFF.

This clonotype was seen a handful of times. The chain employs TRBV7-2 and TRBJ1-1; no clear D gene. This CDR3 has 13 amino acids. The V end was cut by 4 bases, the J end by 6 bases, with 12 bases between. Looked up from germline, CDR1 is SGHTA and CDR2 is FQGNSA. The CDR3 sequence is CASSSPPGAEAFF. CDR3 bases: TGTGCCAGCAGCTCGCCTCCCGGGGCTGAAGCTTTCTTT. The full variable domain, rest sourced from reference TRBV7-2 and TRBJ1-1, is GAGVSQSPSNKVTEKGKDVELRCDPISGHTALYWYRQSLGQGLEFLIYFQGNSAPDKSGLPSDRFSAERTGGSVSTLTIQRTQQEDSAVYLCASSSPPGAEAFFGQGTRLTVV.

The rearrangement joins TRBV21-1 to TRBJ2-1; TRBD2, the D gene given by the table, was not confirmed from the DNA. TRBV21-1 counts as a pseudogene. This CDR3 has 15 residues. CDR3 coding DNA: TGTGCCAGCAGCAAGGAGACTAGCGGGGGCCATGAGCAGTTCTTC. Protein sequence: CASSKETSGGHEQFF.

This clonotype has just one count. The J gene is TRBJ1-2, the V gene TRBV3-1; 7 positions agree with TRBD1. The CDR3 extends over 16 amino acids. The germline V gene has CDR1 LGHDT and CDR2 YNNKEL (reference sequence). The J segment lost 2 bases and the V segment lost 0 bases, leaving 6 bases of the junction unmatched. CDR3 amino acids: CASSQEGPQGNYGYTF. The CDR3 nucleotides are TGTGCCAGCAGCCAAGAGGGGCCACAGGGGAACTATGGCTACACCTTC.

This chain joins TRBV9 and TRBJ2-3, with 7 bases matching TRBD1. The CDR3 has 14 residues. The V segment lost 6 bases and the J segment 2 bases; nucleotides outside the gene matches: 6. CDR1 and CDR2 (germline): SGDLS, YYNGEE. CDR3 residues: CASNRQGHTDTQYF. CDR3 coding DNA: TGTGCCAGCAACCGACAGGGCCACACAGATACGCAGTATTTT. The complete variable domain, with remaining parts taken from reference TRBV9 and TRBJ2-3, reads DSGVTQTPKHLITATGQRVTLRCSPRSGDLSVYWYQQSLDQGLQFLIQYYNGEERAKGNILERFSAQQFPDLHSELNLSSLELGDSALYFCASNRQGHTDTQYFGPGTRLTVL.

This clonotype was found a few times. The chain combines TRBV5-6 with TRBJ1-2; 10 bases fit TRBD1. Germline CDR1 is SGHDT and CDR2 is YYEEEE. The junction had 3 bases not matched to a gene; V was cut back by 4 bases and J by 6 bases. This CDR3 region has 13 residues. CDR3 sequence reads: CASSPDRGHGYTF. The CDR3 region has the DNA TGTGCCAGCAGCCCTGACAGGGGGCATGGCTACACCTTC.

The rearrangement links TRBV2 to TRBJ2-2; D is undetermined. V was clipped by 6 bases and J by 5 bases, with 13 bases between them. Germline CDR1 and CDR2: SNHLY and FYNNEI. CDR3 length: 14 residues. DNA for the CDR3: TGTGCCAGCAGCCTCCTGACACGGACCGGGGAGCTGTTTTTT. It specifies CASSLLTRTGELFF.

The chain employs TRBV2 and TRBJ1-2; D uncertain. This CDR3 has 11 amino acids. Germline V CDR1 and CDR2: SNHLY, FYNNEI. V shed 10 bases and J shed 7 bases, with 13 bases lying between them. CDR3 bases: TGTGCCACCGTACTAGGCCCTGGCTACACCTTC. Amino acids: CATVLGPGYTF.

V usage is TRBV30 and J usage is TRBJ1-2; no definite D call. V was pared by 0 bases and J by 5 bases, with 16 bases between. The germline CDR1 and CDR2 sequences are GTSNPN and SVGIG (reference sequence). CDR3 length equals 15 residues. In DNA form, the CDR3 reads TGTGCCTGGAGTGTCCGTAAGATTCAAGGGTATGGCTACACCTTC. Protein product: CAWSVRKIQGYGYTF.

This clonotype was counted between two and nine times. This sequence joins TRBV7-3 and TRBJ1-1; D is unresolved. The CDR3 runs to 14 residues. The germline V gene has CDR1 SGHTA and CDR2 FQGTGA. V lost 4 bases, J lost 4 bases, and 13 bases lay in between. In DNA, the CDR3 is TGTGCCAGCAGCTCATTTCACCCTACCACTGAAGCTTTCTTT. Protein product: CASSSFHPTTEAFF.

The table lists this clonotype with a few counts. In nucleotides, the CDR3 is TGTGCCACCAGGAGGACAGGGGACACTGAAGCTTTCTTT. Encoded protein: CATRRTGDTEAFF. V usage is TRBV24-1 and J usage is TRBJ1-1; 9 bases match TRBD1. Germline V gives CDR1 KGHDR, CDR2 SFDVKD. The CDR3 is 13 residues long. The junction had 2 bases not matched to a gene; V was cut back by 7 bases and J by 3 bases.

The sample holds a few counts of this clonotype. V usage is TRBV24-1 and J usage is TRBJ1-1; 7 nucleotides line up with TRBD1. CDR1 is KGHDR and CDR2 is SFDVKD in the germline V gene. The CDR3 loop spans 13 amino acids. J gave up 4 bases and V 3 bases, and 1 base lay outside the gene matches. CDR3 nucleotides: TGTGCCACCAGTGATCCAGGGGGCACTGAAGCTTTCTTT. Translation gives CATSDPGGTEAFF.

CDR3 sequence reads: CSARRELAGYEQYF. For the CDR3, the DNA is TGCAGTGCTAGACGGGAACTAGCGGGCTACGAGCAGTACTTC. The chain recombines TRBV20-1 with TRBJ2-7, with TRBD2 matching over 9 bases. The CDR3 length is 14 residues. Germline lookup yields CDR1 DFQATT and CDR2 SNEGSKA (reference sequence). The V segment lost 2 bases and the J segment 3 bases; nucleotides outside the gene matches: 5.

V gene TRBV20-1 combines with J gene TRBJ2-1, with D possibly being TRBD1 (6 bases). There are 18 residues in the CDR3. The V gene's germline CDR1 is DFQATT and CDR2 SNEGSKA (reference sequence). The V end lost 1 base, the J end lost 0 bases, and 19 bases lay between the germline ends. The DNA of the CDR3 is TGCAGTGCTAGAGGGACAGTTCCCACCTTAAACTCCTACAATGAGCAGTTCTTC. As protein: CSARGTVPTLNSYNEQFF.

This clonotype was recorded many times. V is TRBV12-3 or TRBV12-4 and J is TRBJ2-7; 10 bases align to TRBD2. The CDR3 sequence is 14 residues long. V trimming: 1 base; J trimming: 3 bases; junction bases outside the gene matches: 0. The CDR3 spells CASSLVAGGYEQYF. CDR3 DNA: TGTGCCAGCAGTTTAGTAGCGGGGGGCTACGAGCAGTACTTC.

This clonotype was seen more than once but under ten times. The chain couples TRBV3-1 to TRBJ1-6; 7 bases align to TRBD1. The CDR3 sequence is 13 residues long. Germline loops: CDR1 LGHDT, CDR2 YNNKEL (reference sequence). The ends lost 6 bases at V and 11 bases at J; junction bases unmatched: 7. The chain's CDR3 is CASSLTGAAPLHF. The CDR3 DNA is TGTGCCAGCAGTTTAACAGGGGCGGCACCCCTCCACTTT.

This clonotype was observed many times. The rearrangement links TRBV12-3 or TRBV12-4 to TRBJ2-4, with D possibly TRBD2 on 7 matching bases. This CDR3 spans 15 amino acids. The V end was cut by 5 bases, the J end by 6 bases, with 17 bases between. The DNA of the CDR3 is TGTGCCAGCAGTCTTCTACAGGGCGGGAGAAACATTCAGTACTTC. Translation gives CASSLLQGGRNIQYF.

This clonotype has just a few counts. This rearrangement joins TRBV2 to TRBJ2-7; tentatively, D is TRBD1 (5 bases). V was cut by 6 bases and J by 9 bases, with 15 bases left in between. Germline lookup yields CDR1 SNHLY and CDR2 FYNNEI. The CDR3 covers 12 residues. The CDR3 loop reads CASRKDTPGQYF. The DNA for the CDR3 is TGTGCCAGCAGAAAGGACACCCCCGGGCAGTACTTC.

The J gene is TRBJ2-2, the V gene TRBV12-3 or TRBV12-4, with D hard to call. Trimming shortened V by 5 bases and J by 9 bases, and 7 bases separated the two germline ends. This CDR3 contains 11 residues. This chain's CDR3 is CASSLRRELFF. The DNA for the CDR3 is TGTGCCAGCAGTCTCCGACGGGAGCTGTTTTTT.

This clonotype was observed a handful of times. The chain couples TRBV5-1 to TRBJ2-5; TRBD2 matches at 9 bases. CDR1 and CDR2 (germline): SGHRS, YFSETQ. The CDR3 length is 17 residues. The junction had 8 bases not matched to a gene; V was cut back by 0 bases and J by 2 bases. The CDR3 region has the DNA TGCGCCAGCAGCTTGGCCGCGGCTAGCGGGGTGCAAGAGACCCAGTACTTC. As protein: CASSLAAASGVQETQYF.

This clonotype was seen ten or more times. This chain links TRBV5-1 with TRBJ2-5, with 7 nucleotides matching TRBD1. Trimming at V came to 5 bases and at J to 2 bases, leaving 6 bases not matched to a gene. The CDR3 totals 14 residues. Germline V CDR1 and CDR2: SGHRS, YFSETQ. DNA of the CDR3: TGCGCCAGCAGTTACCAGGGACAGCAAGAGACCCAGTACTTC. The encoded protein is CASSYQGQQETQYF.

This clonotype was observed a few times. This chain joins TRBV5-1 and TRBJ2-7; D may match TRBD1 or TRBD2 (5 bases each). The CDR3 sequence is 16 residues long. The germline gives CDR1 SGHRS, CDR2 YFSETQ. V lost 1 base, J lost 3 bases, and 17 bases lay in between. The CDR3 reads CASSLRRDGGIYEQYF. CDR3 coding DNA: TGCGCCAGCAGCTTGCGTCGGGACGGCGGAATCTACGAGCAGTACTTC.

This clonotype was seen only a few times. The chain is built from TRBV12-3 or TRBV12-4 and TRBJ1-2, with 7 bases identical to TRBD1. The ends lost 5 bases at V and 4 bases at J; junction bases unmatched: 10. This CDR3 has 15 residues. CDR3 DNA: TGTGCCAGCAGTATCGCGGGGACAGTCGGCTATGGCTACACCTTC. Translating gives CASSIAGTVGYGYTF.

This clonotype has more than one count but fewer than ten. V usage is TRBV20-1 and J usage is TRBJ1-1, with TRBD1 matching 7 bases. Germline V lookup: CDR1 DFQATT, CDR2 SNEGSKA (reference sequence). The V and J ends lost 3 bases and 5 bases, in that order; junction bases with no gene match: 6. The CDR3 is made up of 13 amino acids. The CDR3 DNA sequence: TGCAGTGCTAGTTCTCAGGGGGAGACTGAAGCTTTCTTT. This sequence encodes CSASSQGETEAFF.